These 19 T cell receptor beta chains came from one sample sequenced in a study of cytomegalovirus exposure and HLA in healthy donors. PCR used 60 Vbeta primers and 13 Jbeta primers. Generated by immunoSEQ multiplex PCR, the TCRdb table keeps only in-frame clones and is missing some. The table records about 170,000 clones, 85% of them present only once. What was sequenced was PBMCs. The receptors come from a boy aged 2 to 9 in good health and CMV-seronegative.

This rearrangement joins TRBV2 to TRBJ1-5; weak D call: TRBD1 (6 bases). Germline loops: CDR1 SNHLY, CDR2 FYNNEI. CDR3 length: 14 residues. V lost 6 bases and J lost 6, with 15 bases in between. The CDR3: CASRGGQTSQPQHF. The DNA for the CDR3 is TGTGCCAGCAGGGGCGGACAGACCAGTCAGCCCCAGCATTTT.

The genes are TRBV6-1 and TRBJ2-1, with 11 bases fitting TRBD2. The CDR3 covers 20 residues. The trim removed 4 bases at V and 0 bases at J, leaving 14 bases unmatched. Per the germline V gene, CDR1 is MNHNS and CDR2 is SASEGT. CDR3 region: CASSVPSGTSGRSSYNEQFF. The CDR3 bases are TGTGCCAGCAGTGTTCCCTCCGGGACTAGCGGCCGAAGCTCCTACAATGAGCAGTTCTTC.

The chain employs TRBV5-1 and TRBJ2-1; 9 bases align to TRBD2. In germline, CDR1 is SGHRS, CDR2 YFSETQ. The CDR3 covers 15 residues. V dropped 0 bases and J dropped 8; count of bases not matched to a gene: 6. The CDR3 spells CASSLELAGIYEQFF. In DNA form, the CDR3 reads TGCGCCAGCAGCTTGGAACTAGCGGGTATCTATGAGCAGTTCTTC.

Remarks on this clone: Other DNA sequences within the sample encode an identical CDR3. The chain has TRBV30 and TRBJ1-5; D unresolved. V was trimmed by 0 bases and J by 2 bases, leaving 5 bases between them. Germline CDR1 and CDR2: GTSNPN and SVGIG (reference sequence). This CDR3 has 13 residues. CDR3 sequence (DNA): TGTGCCTGGAGTGTAGGAGGCAATCAGCCCCAGCATTTT. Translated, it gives CAWSVGGNQPQHF.

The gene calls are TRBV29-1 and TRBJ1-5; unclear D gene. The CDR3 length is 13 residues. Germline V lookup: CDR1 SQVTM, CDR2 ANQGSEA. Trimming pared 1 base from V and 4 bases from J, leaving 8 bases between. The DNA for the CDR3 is TGCAGCGTTGAAGGGGCCCCGAATCAGCCCCAGCATTTT. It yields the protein CSVEGAPNQPQHF.

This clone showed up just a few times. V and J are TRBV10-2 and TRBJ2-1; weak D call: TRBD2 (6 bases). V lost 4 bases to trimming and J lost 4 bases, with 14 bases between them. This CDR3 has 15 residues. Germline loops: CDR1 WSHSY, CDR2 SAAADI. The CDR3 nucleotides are TGCGCCAGCAGTGCTCTAGCGATAGGATACAATGAGCAGTTCTTC. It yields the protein CASSALAIGYNEQFF.

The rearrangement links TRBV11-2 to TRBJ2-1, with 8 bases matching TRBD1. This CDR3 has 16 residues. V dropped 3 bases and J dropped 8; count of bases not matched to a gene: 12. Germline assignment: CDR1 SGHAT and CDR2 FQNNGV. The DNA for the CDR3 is TGTGCCAGCAGCTTCCGTGTGGCAGGGGGCGAGTATGAGCAGTTCTTC. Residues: CASSFRVAGGEYEQFF.

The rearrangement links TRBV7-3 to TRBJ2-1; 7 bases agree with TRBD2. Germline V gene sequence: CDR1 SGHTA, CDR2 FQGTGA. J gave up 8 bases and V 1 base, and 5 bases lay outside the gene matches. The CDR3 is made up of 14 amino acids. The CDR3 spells CASSLSGSLDEQFF. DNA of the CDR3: TGTGCCAGCAGCTTAAGCGGGAGTCTCGATGAGCAGTTCTTC.

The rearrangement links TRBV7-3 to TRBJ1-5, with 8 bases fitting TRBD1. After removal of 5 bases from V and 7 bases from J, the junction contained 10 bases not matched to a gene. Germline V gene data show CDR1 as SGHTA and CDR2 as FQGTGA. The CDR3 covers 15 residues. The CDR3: CASSPGQGEGQPQHF. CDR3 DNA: TGTGCCAGCAGCCCCGGACAGGGAGAGGGCCAGCCCCAGCATTTT.

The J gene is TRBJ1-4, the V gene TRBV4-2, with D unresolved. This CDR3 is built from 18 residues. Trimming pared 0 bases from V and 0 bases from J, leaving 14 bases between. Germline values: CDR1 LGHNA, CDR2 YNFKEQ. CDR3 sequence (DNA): TGTGCCAGCAGCCAAGATGAGAGGGTCCTCGCAACTAATGAAAAACTGTTTTTT. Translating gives CASSQDERVLATNEKLFF.

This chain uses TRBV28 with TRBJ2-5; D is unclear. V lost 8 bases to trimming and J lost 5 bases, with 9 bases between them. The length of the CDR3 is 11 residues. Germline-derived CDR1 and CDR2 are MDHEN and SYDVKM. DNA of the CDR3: TGTGCCAGCTTTTTTCGGGAGACCCAGTACTTC. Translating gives CASFFRETQYF.

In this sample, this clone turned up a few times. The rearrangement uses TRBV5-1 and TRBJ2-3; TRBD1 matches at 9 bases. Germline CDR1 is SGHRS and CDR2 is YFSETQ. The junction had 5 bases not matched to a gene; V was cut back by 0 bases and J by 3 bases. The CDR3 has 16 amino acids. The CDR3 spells CASSLAGQGGTDTQYF. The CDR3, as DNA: TGCGCCAGCAGCTTGGCGGGACAGGGTGGTACAGATACGCAGTATTTT.

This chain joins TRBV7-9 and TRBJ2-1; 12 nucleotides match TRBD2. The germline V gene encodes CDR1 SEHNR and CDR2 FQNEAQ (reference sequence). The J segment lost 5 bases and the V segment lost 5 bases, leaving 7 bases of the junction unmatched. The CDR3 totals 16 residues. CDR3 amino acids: CASSLGGLAGHNEQFF. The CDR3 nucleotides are TGTGCCAGCAGCCTAGGTGGACTAGCGGGACACAATGAGCAGTTCTTC.

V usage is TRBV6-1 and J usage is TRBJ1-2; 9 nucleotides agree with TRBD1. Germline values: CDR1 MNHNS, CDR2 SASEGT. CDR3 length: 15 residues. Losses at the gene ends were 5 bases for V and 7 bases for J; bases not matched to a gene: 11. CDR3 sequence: CASSRNTGGEGGYTF. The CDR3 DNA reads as TGTGCCAGCAGTCGTAATACAGGGGGCGAGGGTGGCTACACCTTC.

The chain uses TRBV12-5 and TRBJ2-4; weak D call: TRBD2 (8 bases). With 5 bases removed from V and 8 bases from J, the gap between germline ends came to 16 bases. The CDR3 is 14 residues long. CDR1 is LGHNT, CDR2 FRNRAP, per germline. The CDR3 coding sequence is TGTGCTAGTGGTATAGCGGGACAGCGTGACATTCAGTACTTC. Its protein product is CASGIAGQRDIQYF. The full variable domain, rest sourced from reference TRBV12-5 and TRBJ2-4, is DARVTQTPRHKVTEMGQEVTMRCQPILGHNTVFWYRQTMMQGLELLAYFRNRAPLDDSGMPKDRFSAEMPDATLATLKIQPSEPRDSAVYFCASGIAGQRDIQYFGAGTRLSVL.

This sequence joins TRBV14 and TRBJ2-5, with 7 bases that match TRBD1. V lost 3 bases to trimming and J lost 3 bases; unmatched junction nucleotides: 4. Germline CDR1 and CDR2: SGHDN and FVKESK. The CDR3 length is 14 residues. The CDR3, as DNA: TGTGCCAGCAGCCAGATACAGGGGAAAGAGACCCAGTACTTC. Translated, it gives CASSQIQGKETQYF.

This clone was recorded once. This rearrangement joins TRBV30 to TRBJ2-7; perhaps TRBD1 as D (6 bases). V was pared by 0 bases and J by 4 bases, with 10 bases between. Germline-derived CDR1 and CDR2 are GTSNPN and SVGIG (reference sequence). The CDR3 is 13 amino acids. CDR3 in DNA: TGTGCCTGGAGTGTGGGGGCCGTTTACGAGCAGTACTTC. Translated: CAWSVGAVYEQYF. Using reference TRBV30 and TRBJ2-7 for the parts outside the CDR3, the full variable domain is SQTIHQWPATLVQPVGSPLSLECTVEGTSNPNLYWYRQAAGRGLQLLFYSVGIGQISSEVPQNLSASRPQDRQFILSSKKLLLSDSGFYLCAWSVGAVYEQYFGPGTRLTVT.

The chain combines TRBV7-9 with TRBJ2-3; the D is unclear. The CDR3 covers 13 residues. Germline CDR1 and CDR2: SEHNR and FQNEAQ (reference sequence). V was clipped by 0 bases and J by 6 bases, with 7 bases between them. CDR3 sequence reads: CASSLASFDTQYF. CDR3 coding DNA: TGTGCCAGCAGCTTAGCGAGTTTCGATACGCAGTATTTT. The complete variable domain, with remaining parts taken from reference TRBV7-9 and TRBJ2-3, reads DTGVSQNPRHKITKRGQNVTFRCDPISEHNRLYWYRQTLGQGPEFLTYFQNEAQLEKSRLLSDRFSAERPKGSFSTLEIQRTEQGDSAMYLCASSLASFDTQYFGPGTRLTVL.

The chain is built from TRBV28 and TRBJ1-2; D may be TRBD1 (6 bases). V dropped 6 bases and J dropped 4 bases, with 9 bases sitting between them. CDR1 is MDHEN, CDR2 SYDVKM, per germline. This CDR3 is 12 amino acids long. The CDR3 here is CASSTGLYGYTF. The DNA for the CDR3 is TGTGCCAGCAGCACAGGGCTCTATGGCTACACCTTC.